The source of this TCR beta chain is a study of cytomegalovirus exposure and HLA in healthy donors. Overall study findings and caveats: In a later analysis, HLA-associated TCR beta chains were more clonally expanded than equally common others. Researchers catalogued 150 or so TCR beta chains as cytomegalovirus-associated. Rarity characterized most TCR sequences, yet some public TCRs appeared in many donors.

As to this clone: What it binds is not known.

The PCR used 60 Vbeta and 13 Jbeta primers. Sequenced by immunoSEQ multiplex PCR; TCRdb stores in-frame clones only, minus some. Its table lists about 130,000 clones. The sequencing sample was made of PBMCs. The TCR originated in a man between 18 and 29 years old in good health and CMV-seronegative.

CDR3 sequence reads: CASRQQANYGYTF. The DNA of the CDR3 is TGTGCCAGCAGGCAACAGGCTAACTATGGCTACACCTTC. V is TRBV2 and J is TRBJ1-2; the D gene is possibly TRBD1 (5 bases). In germline, CDR1 is SNHLY, CDR2 FYNNEI. V lost 6 bases, J lost 0 bases, and 8 bases lay in between. This CDR3 region has 13 residues.